This T cell receptor (beta chain) was profiled in a study of T cells in Graves' hyperthyroidism and ophthalmopathy. Whole-study context: Staff took peripheral blood when the initial diagnosis was made, before any treatment began.

Trimming removed 0 bases from V and 2 bases from J, with 11 bases in between. CDR3 length equals 15 residues. Germline assignment: CDR1 SGDLS and CDR2 YYNGEE. RNA transcripts gave rise to amplified TCR beta CDR3 regions. A set of HTBI primers served as the primers for a first-round RT-PCR of the TCR CDR3. Using its own MiXCR run on the multiplex PCR reads, TCRdb lists one record per CDR3 protein. This table has 700,000 or so distinct CDR3 sequences, about 14% appearing once. This clonotype was picked up a small number of times. This clonotype was obtained from a woman in her forties or fifties with Graves' ophthalmopathy. Sequenced material: blood. The chain recombines TRBV9 with TRBJ1-1, with a weak D call TRBD1 (6 bases). The CDR3 reads CASSVDARGNTEAFF. The CDR3 DNA reads as TGTGCCAGCAGCGTAGATGCCAGGGGTAACACTGAAGCTTTCTTT.